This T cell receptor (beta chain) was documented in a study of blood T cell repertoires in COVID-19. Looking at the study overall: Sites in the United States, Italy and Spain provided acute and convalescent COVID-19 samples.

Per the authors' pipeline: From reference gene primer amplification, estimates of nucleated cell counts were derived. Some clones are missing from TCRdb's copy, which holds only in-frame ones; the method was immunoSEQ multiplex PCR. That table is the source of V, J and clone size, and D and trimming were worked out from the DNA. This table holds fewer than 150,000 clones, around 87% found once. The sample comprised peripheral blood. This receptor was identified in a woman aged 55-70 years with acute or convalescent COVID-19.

CDR3 in DNA: TGTGCCAGCAGCGTTCTGACTCAGGGCCCCGGGGAGCTGTTTTTT. Encoded protein: CASSVLTQGPGELFF. The chain joins TRBV9 to TRBJ2-2, with D perhaps TRBD1 (5 bases). Per the germline V gene, CDR1 is SGDLS and CDR2 is YYNGEE. Trimming removed 2 bases at V and 6 bases at J, with 14 bases between. The CDR3 totals 15 residues.